The entry below describes one T cell receptor (beta chain). Antigen unknown. Vbeta (60) and Jbeta (13) primers were used in the PCR. Original methodology: Later reanalysis found about 78 million unique TCR beta chains, roughly 10 million of them shared. Data came from immunoSEQ multiplex PCR; TCRdb stores just in-frame clones and leaves some out. V, J and clone size reflect that table, while D and trimming were determined from the DNA. The sample has around 150,000 clones, 79% seen once; the top ten hold approximately 6%. V gave up 7 bases and J gave up 4 bases; unmatched junction bases: 8. This CDR3 is 15 amino acids long. CDR1 MDHEN and CDR2 SYDVKM come from the germline V gene. These data originate in a study of cytomegalovirus exposure and HLA in healthy donors. Study-level results: The study listed around 150 cytomegalovirus-associated TCR beta chains.

The chain uses TRBV28 and TRBJ2-1; 9 nucleotides align to TRBD1. The sequencing sample was made of PBMCs. The sequence derives from a man over 45 in good health and CMV-seropositive. The CDR3 reads CASTRGGTGYNEQFF. In DNA form, the CDR3 reads TGTGCCAGCACCAGAGGAGGGACAGGGTACAATGAGCAGTTCTTC.